The 10 T cell receptor beta chains in this list originate from one sample, sequenced in a study of vaccination and CD4 T cells after COVID-19. These receptors lack a known antigen. The Oncomine TCR Beta short-read assay generated sequence data from the DNA of cultured CD4+ T cells. MiXCR was run by TCRdb on the PCR reads, yielding one entry per CDR3 protein. The data hold approximately 20,000 distinct CDR3 sequences, with under 60% observed a single time. Regarding treatment: approximately 11-day PBMC culture with coronavirus spike peptide pools or control peptides (ViraFEST assay). Sequenced material: CD4+ T cells from blood, cultured in vitro. The receptors shown here come from a human donor who had recovered from COVID-19.

The chain links TRBV6-1 to TRBJ2-5; 13 bases line up with TRBD2. V shed 7 bases, J shed 4 bases, and the junction held 6 bases outside the gene matches. Germline V lookup: CDR1 MNHNS, CDR2 SASEGT. The CDR3 is 15 amino acids. The CDR3 DNA is TGTGCCAGCACCTGGACTAGCGGGAGTGGAGAGACCCAGTACTTC. It is translated as CASTWTSGSGETQYF.

The chain combines TRBV7-6 with TRBJ2-1; TRBD2 might be the D (6 bases). Germline V lookup: CDR1 SGHVS, CDR2 FNYEAQ. Trimming removed 5 bases at V and 8 bases at J, with 13 bases between. The CDR3 is made up of 13 amino acids. In nucleotides, the CDR3 is TGTGCCAGCAGCCAAGGACTACCCCATGAGCAGTTCTTC. Residues: CASSQGLPHEQFF.

A few counts support this clonotype. CDR3 DNA: TGTGCCAGCAGTTACTCGAGGGACCGGGGAAACATTCAGTACTTC. As protein: CASSYSRDRGNIQYF. The V and J genes are TRBV6-5 and TRBJ2-4; the D call may be TRBD1 or TRBD2 (5 bases each). Germline values: CDR1 MNHEY, CDR2 SVGAGI. CDR3 size: 15 residues. V lost 0 bases and J lost 6, with 12 bases in between.

This clonotype was observed a handful of times. This chain uses TRBV15 with TRBJ2-3; D unclear. CDR3 size: 13 residues. The germline V gene has CDR1 LNHNV and CDR2 YYDKDF (reference sequence). V lost 2 bases, J lost 5 bases, and 8 bases lay in between. The CDR3 DNA sequence: TGTGCCACCAGCAGATCCGGGTTAGATACGCAGTATTTT. Its translation is CATSRSGLDTQYF.

The chain joins TRBV6-1 to TRBJ1-1, with D unclear. Germline CDR1 MNHNS, CDR2 SASEGT. The CDR3 has 15 amino acids. Trimming removed 8 bases from V and 1 base from J, with 17 bases in between. In nucleotides, the CDR3 is TGTGCCAGCTCTACGCTGGCGGGCGGGAACACTGAAGCTTTCTTT. Its protein product is CASSTLAGGNTEAFF.

This chain uses TRBV28 with TRBJ2-5; a weak D match, TRBD1 (5 bases). V shed 2 bases and J shed 8 bases, with 18 bases lying between them. This CDR3 is built from 15 residues. Germline assignment: CDR1 MDHEN and CDR2 SYDVKM. The CDR3 here is CASSLMGPEMTTQYF. The CDR3 DNA sequence: TGTGCCAGCAGTTTAATGGGGCCTGAGATGACCACCCAGTACTTC. The full variable domain, in which reference TRBV28 and TRBJ2-5 provide the parts outside the CDR3, is DVKVTQSSRYLVKRTGEKVFLECVQDMDHENMFWYRQDPGLGLRLIYFSYDVKMKEKGDIPEGYSVSREKKERFSLILESASTNQTSMYLCASSLMGPEMTTQYFGPGTRLLVL.

This clonotype was counted only a few times. V usage is TRBV30 and J usage is TRBJ1-2; D perhaps matches TRBD1 (5 bases). The V gene lost 4 bases and the J gene lost 7 bases, with 13 bases spanning the gap. The length of the CDR3 is 12 residues. Germline values: CDR1 GTSNPN, CDR2 SVGIG (reference sequence). CDR3 DNA: TGTGCCTGGAAAGCTGGGGCTGGTGGCTACACCTTC. Its translation: CAWKAGAGGYTF.

There are a few counts of this clonotype. This sequence joins TRBV27 and TRBJ1-2; 7 nucleotides match TRBD1. From germline, CDR1 is MNHEY and CDR2 SMNVEV (reference sequence). The V and J ends lost 5 bases and 5 bases, in that order; junction bases with no gene match: 11. The CDR3 spans 15 residues. In nucleotides, the CDR3 is TGTGCCAGCAGTGCCGTGACAGGGAACTTTTATGGCTACACCTTC. This encodes CASSAVTGNFYGYTF.

CDR3 region: CASSGTGYEQYF. Here the CDR3 DNA reads TGTGCCAGCAGTGGAACCGGCTACGAGCAGTACTTC. V usage is TRBV6-1 and J usage is TRBJ2-7; no definite D call. This CDR3 region has 12 residues. Germline loops: CDR1 MNHNS, CDR2 SASEGT. With 4 bases removed from V and 3 bases from J, the gap between germline ends came to 7 bases.

The CDR3: CASSYGPLNTEAFF. The CDR3 region has the DNA TGTGCCAGCAGCTATGGACCGCTGAACACTGAAGCTTTCTTT. V is TRBV11-2 and J is TRBJ1-1; no clear D gene. Per germline, CDR1 SGHAT and CDR2 FQNNGV. The CDR3 extends over 14 amino acids. The germline V and J ends were trimmed by 4 bases and 0 bases, with 9 bases remaining between them.